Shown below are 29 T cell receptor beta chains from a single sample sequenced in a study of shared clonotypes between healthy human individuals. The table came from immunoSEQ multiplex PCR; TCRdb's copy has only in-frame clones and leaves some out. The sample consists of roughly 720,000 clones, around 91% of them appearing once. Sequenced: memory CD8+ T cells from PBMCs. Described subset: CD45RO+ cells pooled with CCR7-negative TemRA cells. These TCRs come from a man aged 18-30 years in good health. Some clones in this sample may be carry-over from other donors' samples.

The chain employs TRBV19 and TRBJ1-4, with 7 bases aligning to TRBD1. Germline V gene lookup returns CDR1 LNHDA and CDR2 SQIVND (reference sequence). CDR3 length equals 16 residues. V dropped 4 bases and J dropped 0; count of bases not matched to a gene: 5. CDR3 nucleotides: TGTGCCAGTAGTACAAGGGACAGTGCAACTAATGAAAAACTGTTTTTT. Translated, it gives CASSTRDSATNEKLFF.

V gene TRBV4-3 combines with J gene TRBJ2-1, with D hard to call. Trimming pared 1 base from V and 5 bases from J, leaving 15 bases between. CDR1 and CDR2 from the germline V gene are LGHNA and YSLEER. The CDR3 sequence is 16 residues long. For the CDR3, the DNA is TGCGCCAGCAGCCAAGGGGTGATTCGGCAGAACAATGAGCAGTTCTTC. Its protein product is CASSQGVIRQNNEQFF.

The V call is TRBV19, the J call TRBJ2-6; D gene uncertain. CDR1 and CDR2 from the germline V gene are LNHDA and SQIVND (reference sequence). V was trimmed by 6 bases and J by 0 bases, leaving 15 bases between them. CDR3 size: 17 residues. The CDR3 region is CASRLGPKLSGANVLTF. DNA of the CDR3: TGTGCCAGTAGACTTGGACCGAAGCTCTCTGGGGCCAACGTCCTGACTTTC.

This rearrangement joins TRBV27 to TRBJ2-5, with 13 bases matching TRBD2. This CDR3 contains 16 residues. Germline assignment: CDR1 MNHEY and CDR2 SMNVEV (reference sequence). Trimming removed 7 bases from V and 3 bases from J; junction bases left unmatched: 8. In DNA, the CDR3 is TGTGCCAGCAAACGGTCACTAGCGGGAGGGGAAGAGACCCAGTACTTC. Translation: CASKRSLAGGEETQYF.

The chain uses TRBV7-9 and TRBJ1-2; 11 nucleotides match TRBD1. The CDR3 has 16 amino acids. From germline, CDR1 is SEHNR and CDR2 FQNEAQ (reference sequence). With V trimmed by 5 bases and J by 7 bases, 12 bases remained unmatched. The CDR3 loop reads CASSTRPGQGATGYTF. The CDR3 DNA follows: TGTGCCAGCAGCACGCGCCCCGGACAGGGGGCTACTGGCTACACCTTC.

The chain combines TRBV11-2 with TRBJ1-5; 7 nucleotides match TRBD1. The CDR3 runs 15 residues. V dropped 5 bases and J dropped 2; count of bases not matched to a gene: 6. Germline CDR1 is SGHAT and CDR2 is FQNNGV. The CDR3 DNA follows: TGTGCCAGCAGCATGACAGGGTTCGGCAATCAGCCCCAGCATTTT. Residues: CASSMTGFGNQPQHF.

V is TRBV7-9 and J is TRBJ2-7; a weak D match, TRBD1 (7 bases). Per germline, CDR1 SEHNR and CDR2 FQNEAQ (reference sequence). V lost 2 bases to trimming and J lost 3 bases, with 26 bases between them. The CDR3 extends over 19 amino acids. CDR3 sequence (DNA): TGTGCCAGCAGCTTATCACTAGGGGGCGGGGCTAGTGCGAACTACGAGCAGTACTTC. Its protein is CASSLSLGGGASANYEQYF.

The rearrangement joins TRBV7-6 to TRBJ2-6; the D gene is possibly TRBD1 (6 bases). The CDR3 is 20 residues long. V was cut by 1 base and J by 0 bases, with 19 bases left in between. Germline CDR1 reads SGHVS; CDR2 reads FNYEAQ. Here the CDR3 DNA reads TGTGCCAGCAGCTTAGGTTGGTCTTCAGGGGTTCCCTCTGGGGCCAACGTCCTGACTTTC. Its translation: CASSLGWSSGVPSGANVLTF.

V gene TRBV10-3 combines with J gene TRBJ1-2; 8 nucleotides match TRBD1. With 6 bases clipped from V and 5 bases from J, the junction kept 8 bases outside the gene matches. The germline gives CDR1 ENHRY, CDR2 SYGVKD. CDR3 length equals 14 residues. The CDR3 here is CAIRTDRGGYGYTF. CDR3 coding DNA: TGTGCCATCAGGACCGACAGGGGAGGGTATGGCTACACCTTC.

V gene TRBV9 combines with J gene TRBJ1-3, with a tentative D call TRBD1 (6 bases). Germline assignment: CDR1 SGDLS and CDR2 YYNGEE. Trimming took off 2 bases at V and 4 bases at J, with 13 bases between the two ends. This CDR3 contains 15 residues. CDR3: CASSVLGGTGNTIYF. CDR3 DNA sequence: TGTGCCAGCAGCGTGCTTGGGGGCACCGGAAACACCATATATTTT.

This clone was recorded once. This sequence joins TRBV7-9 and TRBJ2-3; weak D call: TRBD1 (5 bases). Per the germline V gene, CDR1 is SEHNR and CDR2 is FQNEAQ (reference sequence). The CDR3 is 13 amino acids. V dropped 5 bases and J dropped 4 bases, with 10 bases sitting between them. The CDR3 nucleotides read TGTGCCAGCAGCACAAGGGGTCCAGATACGCAGTATTTT. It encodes CASSTRGPDTQYF.

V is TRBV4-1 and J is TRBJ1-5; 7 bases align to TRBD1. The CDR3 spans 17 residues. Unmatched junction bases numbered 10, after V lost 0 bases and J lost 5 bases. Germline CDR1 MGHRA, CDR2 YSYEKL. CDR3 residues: CASSQDNFQGGYQPQHF. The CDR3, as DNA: TGCGCCAGCAGCCAAGATAACTTCCAAGGGGGCTATCAGCCCCAGCATTTT.

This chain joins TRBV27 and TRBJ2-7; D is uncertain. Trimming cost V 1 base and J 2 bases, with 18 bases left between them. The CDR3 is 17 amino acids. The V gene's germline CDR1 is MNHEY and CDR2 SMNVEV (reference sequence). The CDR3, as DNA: TGTGCCAGCAGTTTATTGAGATTCGGCCCCGGACCCTACGAGCAGTACTTC. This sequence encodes CASSLLRFGPGPYEQYF.

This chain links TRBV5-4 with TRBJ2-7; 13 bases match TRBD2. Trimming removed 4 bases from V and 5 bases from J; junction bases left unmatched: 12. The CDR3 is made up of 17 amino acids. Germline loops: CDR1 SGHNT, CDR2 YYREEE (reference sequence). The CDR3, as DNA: TGTGCCAGCAGCCCCACTAGCGGGAGGGTTGAATTCGACGAGCAGTACTTC. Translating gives CASSPTSGRVEFDEQYF.

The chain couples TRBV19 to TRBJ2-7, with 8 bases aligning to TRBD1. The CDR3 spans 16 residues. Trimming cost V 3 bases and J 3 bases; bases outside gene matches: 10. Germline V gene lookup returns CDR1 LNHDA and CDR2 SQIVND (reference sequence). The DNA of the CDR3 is TGTGCCAGTAGTATGAACGGACAGGGAACTTTCTACGAGCAGTACTTC. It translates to CASSMNGQGTFYEQYF.

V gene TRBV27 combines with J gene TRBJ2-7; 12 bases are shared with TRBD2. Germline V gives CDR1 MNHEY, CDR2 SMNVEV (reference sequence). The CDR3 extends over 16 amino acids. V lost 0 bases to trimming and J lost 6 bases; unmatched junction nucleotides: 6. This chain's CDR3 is CASSLSTSGSFSEQYF. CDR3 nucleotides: TGTGCCAGCAGTTTATCGACTAGCGGGAGTTTTTCCGAGCAGTACTTC.

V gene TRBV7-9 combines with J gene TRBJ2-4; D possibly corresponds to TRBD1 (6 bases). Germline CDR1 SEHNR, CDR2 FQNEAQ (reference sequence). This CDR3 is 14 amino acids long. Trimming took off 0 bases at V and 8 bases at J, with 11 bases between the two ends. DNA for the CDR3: TGTGCCAGCAGCTTAGCCCAGGGGATGCACATTCAGTACTTC. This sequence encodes CASSLAQGMHIQYF.

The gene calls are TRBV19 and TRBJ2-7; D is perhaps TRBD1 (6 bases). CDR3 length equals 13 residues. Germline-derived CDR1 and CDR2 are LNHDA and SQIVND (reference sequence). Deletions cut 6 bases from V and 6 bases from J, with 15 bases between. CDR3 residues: CASSLLKGGEQYF. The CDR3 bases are TGTGCCAGTAGCCTCCTTAAAGGGGGCGAGCAGTACTTC.

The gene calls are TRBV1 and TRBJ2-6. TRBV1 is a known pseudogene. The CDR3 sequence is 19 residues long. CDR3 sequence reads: CTSSQDTPRTPSGANVLTF. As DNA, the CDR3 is TGCACCAGCAGCCAAGATACCCCTCGGACGCCCTCTGGGGCCAACGTCCTGACTTTC.

The CDR3, as DNA: TGTGCCAGCCGAACAGTGAACACTGAAGCTTTCTTT. It specifies CASRTVNTEAFF. The V and J genes are TRBV19 and TRBJ1-1; no firm D call. V was trimmed by 9 bases and J by 0 bases, leaving 8 bases between them. Germline CDR1 and CDR2: LNHDA and SQIVND (reference sequence). This CDR3 contains 12 residues.

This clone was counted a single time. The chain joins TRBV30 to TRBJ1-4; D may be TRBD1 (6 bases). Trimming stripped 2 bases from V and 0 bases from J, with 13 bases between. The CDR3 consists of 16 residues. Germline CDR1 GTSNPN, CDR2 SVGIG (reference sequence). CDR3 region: CAWSPRTVPTNEKLFF. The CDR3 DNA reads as TGTGCCTGGAGTCCGAGGACAGTACCAACTAATGAAAAACTGTTTTTT.

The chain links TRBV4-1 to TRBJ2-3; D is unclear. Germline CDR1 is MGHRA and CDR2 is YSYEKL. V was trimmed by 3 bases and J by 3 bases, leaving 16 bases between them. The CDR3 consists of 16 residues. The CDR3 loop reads CASSHGWVGGTDTQYF. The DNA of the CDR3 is TGCGCCAGCAGCCATGGATGGGTCGGTGGGACAGATACGCAGTATTTT.

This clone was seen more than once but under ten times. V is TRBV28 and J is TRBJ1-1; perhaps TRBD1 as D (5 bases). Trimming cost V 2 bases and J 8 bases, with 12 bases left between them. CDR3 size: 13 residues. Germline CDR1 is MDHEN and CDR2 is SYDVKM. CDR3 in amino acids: CASSLLSGGEAFF. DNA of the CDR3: TGTGCCAGCAGTTTACTCTCTGGGGGAGAAGCTTTCTTT.

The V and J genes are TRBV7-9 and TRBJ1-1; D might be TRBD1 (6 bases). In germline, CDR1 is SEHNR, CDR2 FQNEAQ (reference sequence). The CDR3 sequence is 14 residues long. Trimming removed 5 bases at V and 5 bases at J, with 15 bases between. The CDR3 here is CASSLGRGGTEAFF. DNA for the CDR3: TGTGCCAGCAGCCTCGGGAGAGGGGGGACTGAAGCTTTCTTT.

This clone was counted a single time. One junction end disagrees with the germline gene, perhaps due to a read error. This chain's CDR3 is CASSLGNNGFF. CDR3 bases: TGTGCCAGCAGCTTAGGCAACAACGGTTTCTTC. J is TRBJ1-2 and V is TRBV7-9; no definite D call. Germline loops: CDR1 SEHNR, CDR2 FQNEAQ (reference sequence). CDR3 size: 11 residues.

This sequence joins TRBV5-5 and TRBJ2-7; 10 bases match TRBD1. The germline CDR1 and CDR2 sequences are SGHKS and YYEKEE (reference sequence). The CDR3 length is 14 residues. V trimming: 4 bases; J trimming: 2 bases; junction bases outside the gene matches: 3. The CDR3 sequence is CASSHGTGAYEQYF. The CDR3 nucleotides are TGTGCCAGCAGCCACGGGACAGGGGCCTACGAGCAGTACTTC.

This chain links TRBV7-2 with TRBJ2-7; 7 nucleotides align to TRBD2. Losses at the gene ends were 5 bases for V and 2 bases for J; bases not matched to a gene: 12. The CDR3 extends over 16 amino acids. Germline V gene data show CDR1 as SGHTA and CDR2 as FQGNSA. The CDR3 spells CASSLVREGRAYEQYF. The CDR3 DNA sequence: TGTGCCAGCAGCCTTGTTAGGGAGGGCCGGGCCTACGAGCAGTACTTC.

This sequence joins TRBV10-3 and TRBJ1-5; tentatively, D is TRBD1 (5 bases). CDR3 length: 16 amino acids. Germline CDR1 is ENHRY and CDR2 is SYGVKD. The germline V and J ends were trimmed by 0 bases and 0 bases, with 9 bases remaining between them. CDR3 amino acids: CAISESAGASNQPQHF. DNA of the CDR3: TGTGCCATCAGTGAGTCGGCCGGGGCTAGCAATCAGCCCCAGCATTTT.

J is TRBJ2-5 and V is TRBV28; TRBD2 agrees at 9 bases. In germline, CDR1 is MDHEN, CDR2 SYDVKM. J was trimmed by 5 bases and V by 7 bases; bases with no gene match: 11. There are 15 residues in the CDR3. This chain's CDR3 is CASTKHGGREETQYF. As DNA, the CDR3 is TGTGCCAGCACCAAACATGGCGGGAGGGAGGAGACCCAGTACTTC. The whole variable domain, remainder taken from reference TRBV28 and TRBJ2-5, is DVKVTQSSRYLVKRTGEKVFLECVQDMDHENMFWYRQDPGLGLRLIYFSYDVKMKEKGDIPEGYSVSREKKERFSLILESASTNQTSMYLCASTKHGGREETQYFGPGTRLLVL.